This T cell receptor beta chain emerged from a study of identical twins. V dropped 4 bases and J dropped 2 bases, with 9 bases sitting between them. The germline CDR1 and CDR2 sequences are SGHRS and YFSETQ. The CDR3 sequence is 13 residues long. TCRdb re-called the 5' RACE reads with MiXCR, one entry per CDR3 protein. The sample lists over 500,000 distinct CDR3 sequences, less than 25% occurring once. This clonotype was seen many times. This sample was also put to use in a study of T cells expressing NK-cell markers. That work adds: Seven donors tested HCMV-seropositive and one tested seronegative among the eight sequenced. The contribution of dominant NKG2C+ clonotypes to CD8+ T cells in about 6 donors was 1.0-7.0%. Researchers report these clonotypes also headed the CD3+CD56-NKG2C+ fraction in four donors.

The sample consisted of CD4+ T cells sorted from blood. The TCR originated in a woman under 30 in good health. J is TRBJ2-5 and V is TRBV5-1; D call uncertain. CDR3 DNA sequence: TGCGCCAGCAGCCCCGTAGTACAAGAGACCCAGTACTTC. Amino acid sequence: CASSPVVQETQYF.